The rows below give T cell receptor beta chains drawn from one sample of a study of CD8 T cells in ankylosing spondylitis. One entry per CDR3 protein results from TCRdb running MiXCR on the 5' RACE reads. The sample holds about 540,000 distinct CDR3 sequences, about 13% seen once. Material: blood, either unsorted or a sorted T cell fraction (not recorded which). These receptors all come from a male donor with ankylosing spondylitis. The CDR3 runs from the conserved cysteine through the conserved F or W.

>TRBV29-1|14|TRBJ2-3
CSVEPSGLTDTQYF
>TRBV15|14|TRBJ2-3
CATALGGVTDTQYF
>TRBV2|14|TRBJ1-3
CASTQDSSGNTIYF
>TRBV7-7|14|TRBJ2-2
CASSSASYTGELFF
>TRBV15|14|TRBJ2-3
CATSRDSGGDTQYF
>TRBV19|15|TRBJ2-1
CASSTSSGRVDEQFF
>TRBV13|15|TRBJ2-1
CASSPSGRANNEQFF
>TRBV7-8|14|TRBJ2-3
CASNTGLSTDTQYF
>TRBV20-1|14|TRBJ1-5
CSAQKTGEGQPQHF
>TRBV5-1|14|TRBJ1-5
CASRPGGGDQPQHF
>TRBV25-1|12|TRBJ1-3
CASTSGGNTIYF
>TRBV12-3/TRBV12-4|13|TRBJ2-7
CASSLEVGYEQYF
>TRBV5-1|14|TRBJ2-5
CASSWKDRQETQYF
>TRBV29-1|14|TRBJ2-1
CSVAGGGSYNEQFF
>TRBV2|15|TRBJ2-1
CASSESGLAGTEQFF
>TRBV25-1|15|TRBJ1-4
CASSRGGNRGEKLFF
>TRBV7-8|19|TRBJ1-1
CASSKRPAGQGAVGTEAFF
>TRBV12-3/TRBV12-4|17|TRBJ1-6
CASKWGTSSSYNSPLHF
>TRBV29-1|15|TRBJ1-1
CSVTGTRGYGTEAFF
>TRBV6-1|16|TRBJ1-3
CASSVNRGLSGNTIYF
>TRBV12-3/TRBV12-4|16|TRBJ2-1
CASGPIIAGAYNEQFF
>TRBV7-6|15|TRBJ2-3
CASSTDSSLAPTQYF
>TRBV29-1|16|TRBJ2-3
CSVRPRLAGLADTQYF
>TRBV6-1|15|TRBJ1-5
CASRKGQELDQPQHF
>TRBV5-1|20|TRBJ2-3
CASSLGRTVPSWVDTDTQYF
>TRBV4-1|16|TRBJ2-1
CASSLSRELPYNEQFF
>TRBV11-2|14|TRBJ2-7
CASSSRAYNDEQYF
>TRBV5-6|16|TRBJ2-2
CASSLVPQGAFGELFF
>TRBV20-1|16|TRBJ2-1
CSAEGGTDSSYNEQFF
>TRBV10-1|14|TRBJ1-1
CASSPTGLVTEAFF
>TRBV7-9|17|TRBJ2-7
CASSLEPGLAGSYEQYF
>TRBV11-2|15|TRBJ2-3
CASSFDGGSTDTQYF
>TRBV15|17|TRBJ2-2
CATSPLGGMSNTGELFF
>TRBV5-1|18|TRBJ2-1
CASSLGRSGRGHANEQFF
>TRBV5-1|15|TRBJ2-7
CASSPTGESSYEQYF
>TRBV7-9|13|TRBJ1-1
CASSKGQNTEAFF
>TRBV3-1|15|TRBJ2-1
CASSQEGGTYNEQFF
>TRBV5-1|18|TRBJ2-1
CASSLTTPGRGQGNEQFF
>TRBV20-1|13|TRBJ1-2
CSAQLGQFYGYTF
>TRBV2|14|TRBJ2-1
CASKGSGYYNEQFF
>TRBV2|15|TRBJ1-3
CASSRDSSAGNTIYF
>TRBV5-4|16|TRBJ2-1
CASSVDPQSSYNEQFF
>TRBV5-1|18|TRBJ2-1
CASSLAGLAGNSYNEQFF
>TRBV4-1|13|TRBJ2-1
CASSHGDSHEQFF
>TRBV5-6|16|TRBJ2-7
CASSSQGASGSYEQYF